This is a list of T cell receptor beta chains from one sample in a study of shared clonotypes between healthy human individuals. Method: immunoSEQ multiplex PCR; TCRdb's copy keeps in-frame clones and lacks some. The sample lists 450,000 to 500,000 clones, around 73% occurring once. The sample was PBMCs. The receptors were sampled from a woman between 40 and 50 years old in good health. Some clones in this sample may be carry-over from other donors' samples. The CDR3 runs from the conserved cysteine through the conserved F or W. D genes are given only for firm matches. The size entry is marked missing in some rows and otherwise reads once, few, many or a size class.

d_call | j_call | clone_size | v_call | cdr3_nt | cdr3_aa
TRBD2 | TRBJ2-1 | . | TRBV29-1 | TGCAGCGTAGGCCTCATGGCGGGAGGGCCTTATGAGCAGTTCTTC | CSVGLMAGGPYEQFF
TRBD1 | TRBJ2-2 | . | TRBV5-1 | TGCGCCAGCAGCCAGGGGACAGAGAACACCGGGGAGCTGTTTTTT | CASSQGTENTGELFF
. | TRBJ1-5 | . | TRBV18 | TGTGCCAGCTCACCAGGGGATACCCAGCCCCAGCATTTT | CASSPGDTQPQHF
TRBD2 | TRBJ2-1 | . | TRBV9 | TGTGCCAGCAGCGTAGGTAGACTAGCGGAATACAATGAGCAGTTCTTC | CASSVGRLAEYNEQFF
TRBD2 | TRBJ2-7 | once | TRBV2 | TGTGCCAGCAGGCGGGGGACCTACGAGCAGTACTTC | CASRRGTYEQYF
. | TRBJ2-7 | . | TRBV28 | TGTGCCAGCAGTCCGACCCGGTCTGCGCACGAGCAGTACTTC | CASSPTRSAHEQYF
. | TRBJ2-7 | . | TRBV6-4 | TGTGCCAGCAGTGACTCGTTTGGTACCATGTCTAGCGAGCAGTACTTC | CASSDSFGTMSSEQYF
TRBD1 | TRBJ1-1 | few | TRBV28 | TGTGCCAGCACCCCTAGGACAGGCCACACTGAAGCTTTCTTT | CASTPRTGHTEAFF
. | TRBJ2-1 | . | TRBV28 | TGTGCCAGCACCCAGGGATTTGGGCAGTTCTTC | CASTQGFGQFF
. | TRBJ2-5 | . | TRBV7-3 | TGTGCCAGCAGAACAGGCTACTTC | CASRTGYF
. | TRBJ2-7 | few | TRBV7-9 | TGTGCCAGCAGCTTAGTCCCCGGGATCTCCTACGAGCAGTACTTC | CASSLVPGISYEQYF
TRBD1 | TRBJ1-1 | . | TRBV28 | TGTGCCAGTCGACAGGGGGTTATGAACACTGAAGCTTTCTTT | CASRQGVMNTEAFF
. | TRBJ2-3 | . | TRBV6-1 | TGTGCCAGCAGTGAGATAAACTATTCCGGCACAGATACGCAGTATTTT | CASSEINYSGTDTQYF
. | TRBJ1-1 | . | TRBV5-4 | TGTGCCAGCAGCTTGGTCACGAACACTGAAGCTTTCTTT | CASSLVTNTEAFF
. | TRBJ2-5 | . | TRBV2 | TGTGCCAGCAGTGTTTCGGTCCAAGAGACCCAGTACTTC | CASSVSVQETQYF
TRBD1 | TRBJ1-2 | . | TRBV7-9 | TGTGCCAGCAGCGCAGGCAATGGGACAGGGGATGTGGGAAACTATGGCTACACCTTC | CASSAGNGTGDVGNYGYTF
TRBD2 | TRBJ2-6 | . | TRBV27 | TGTGCCAGCAGCTTATGGGGGACTAGCGGGAGGGCCTCTGGGGCCAACGTCCTGACTTTC | CASSLWGTSGRASGANVLTF
. | TRBJ1-1 | . | TRBV9 | TGTGCCAGCAGCGTTCCGGCAGGGAAGGAGAACACTGAAGCTTTCTTT | CASSVPAGKENTEAFF
. | TRBJ2-7 | . | TRBV2 | TGTGCCAGCAGTGAGGGATACGAGCAGTACTTC | CASSEGYEQYF
. | TRBJ1-4 | . | TRBV5-5 | TGTGCCAGCAGCTTGTCAGGGCGTGAAAAACTGTTTTTT | CASSLSGREKLFF
. | TRBJ2-1 | . | TRBV4-3 | TGCGCCAGCAGCCTTGGCGGGGTCAATGAGCAGTTCTTC | CASSLGGVNEQFF
TRBD2 | TRBJ2-7 | . | TRBV13 | TGTGCCGGCAGCTCTAGCGGGAGGGCCGTGGGCTACGAGCAGTACTTC | CAGSSSGRAVGYEQYF
TRBD2 | TRBJ2-7 | . | TRBV5-1 | TGCGCCAGCAGCTCCTCGACTAGCGGGCCCGGCGAGCAGTACTTC | CASSSSTSGPGEQYF
TRBD1 | TRBJ2-7 | . | TRBV10-1 | TGCGCCAGCAGTTTGGGACAGGGCGACGAGCAGTACTTC | CASSLGQGDEQYF
TRBD1 | TRBJ1-1 | many | TRBV18 | TGTGCCAGCTCCGGACAGGCGAACACTGAAGCTTTCTTT | CASSGQANTEAFF
TRBD1 | TRBJ2-3 | . | TRBV4-3 | TGCGCCAGCAGCCAAGGGTCCAGGGGGCTGGCTAGCGTAAGCACAGATACGCAGTATTTT | CASSQGSRGLASVSTDTQYF
TRBD1 | TRBJ1-1 | . | TRBV2 | TGTGCCAGCAGAGGGGGCGGGGGAGCTTTCTTT | CASRGGGGAFF
. | TRBJ2-7 | . | TRBV4-2 | TGTGCCAGCAGCCCGACCGTGGGACCGGGCGAGCAGTACTTC | CASSPTVGPGEQYF
TRBD2 | TRBJ2-7 | . | TRBV11-2 | TGTGCCAGCAGCTTAGGTCCCGGGACTAGTTGGGAGCAGTACTTC | CASSLGPGTSWEQYF
TRBD1 | TRBJ2-5 | . | TRBV18 | TGTGCCAGCTCACCGGCAGGGGGCGAGGAGACCCAGTACTTC | CASSPAGGEETQYF
. | TRBJ2-7 | few | TRBV13 | TGTGCCAGCAGCCAACAGAGCGGGTCTCTGAACGAGCAGTACTTC | CASSQQSGSLNEQYF
TRBD2 | TRBJ2-1 | few | TRBV27 | TGTGCCAGCAGCACTTTCAGGCGGGGGGTCTACAATGAGCAGTTCTTC | CASSTFRRGVYNEQFF
TRBD1 | TRBJ1-2 | . | TRBV4-1 | TGCGCCAGCAGCCAAGATCCGGGACAGGGGAACTATGGCTACACCTTC | CASSQDPGQGNYGYTF
TRBD1 | TRBJ1-2 | . | TRBV9 | TGTGCCAGCAGCGTAGAGGACAGGGCCACGGGTGGCTACACCTTC | CASSVEDRATGGYTF
TRBD1 | TRBJ2-2 | . | TRBV19 | TGTGCCAGTAGTATAGGAGGGGGCTGGGACACCGGGGAGCTGTTTTTT | CASSIGGGWDTGELFF
. | TRBJ2-7 | . | TRBV7-8 | TGTGCCAGCAGCTCTCCATCGGTGGGGGCAGACGAGCAGTACTTC | CASSSPSVGADEQYF
. | TRBJ2-1 | . | TRBV9 | TGTGCCAGCGCGAAACGGGATTATAACAATGAGCAGTTCTTC | CASAKRDYNNEQFF
. | TRBJ2-3 | . | TRBV7-3 | TGTGCCAGCAGCTTACTGGGCACAGATACGCAGTATTTT | CASSLLGTDTQYF
TRBD2 | TRBJ2-1 | once | TRBV10-2 | TGCGCCAGCAGTGAGTTTAAAGGGACTAGCGGCAACAATGAGCAGTTCTTC | CASSEFKGTSGNNEQFF
. | TRBJ2-7 | . | TRBV5-6 | TGTGCCAGCAGCAAGACCAGCTCCTACGAGCAGTACTTC | CASSKTSSYEQYF
TRBD2 | TRBJ2-2 | . | TRBV18 | TGTGCCAGCTCACCCCGGACTAGCGGTCTGGACGGGGAGCTGTTTTTT | CASSPRTSGLDGELFF
TRBD1 | TRBJ2-1 | few | TRBV5-1 | TGCGCCAGCAGCCCCGGACAGGTGATCAATGAGCAGTTCTTC | CASSPGQVINEQFF
TRBD1 | TRBJ2-1 | once | TRBV5-5 | TGTGCCAGCAGCTTAGGGGGCGCGTACAATGAGCAGTTCTTC | CASSLGGAYNEQFF
. | TRBJ2-5 | . | TRBV7-8 | TGTGCCAGCAGCAGACCCGGGACACCGTACTTC | CASSRPGTPYF
. | TRBJ2-5 | . | TRBV7-9 | TGTGCCAGCAGCTTAGGCGACGGGGAGGCCCAGTACTTC | CASSLGDGEAQYF
. | TRBJ1-3 | . | TRBV2 | TGTGCCAGCAGTGGGGGACTCTCTGGAAACACCATATATTTT | CASSGGLSGNTIYF